These T cell receptor beta chains were read from a single sample in a study of human T cells and chemical hapten exposure. MiXCR was run by TCRdb on the RACE reads, yielding one entry per CDR3 protein. The sample lists some 350,000 distinct CDR3 sequences; nearly 6.5% were seen once. Sequenced here: whole blood, sampled in connection with sensitization to the hapten diphenylcyclopropenone (DPC). The receptors were sampled from a woman aged 18-29 years with alopecia areata. Some clones in this sample may be carry-over from other donors' samples. Each CDR3 is given without its conserved first and last residue. D genes are given only for firm matches.

d_gene: TRBD1; j_gene: TRBJ1-4; v_gene: TRBV7-2; CDR3aa: ASTGPKGAGVVKLF
d_gene: TRBD1; j_gene: TRBJ1-1; v_gene: TRBV12-3/TRBV12-4; CDR3aa: ASTVAGGLEAF
d_gene: .; j_gene: TRBJ2-1; v_gene: TRBV27; CDR3aa: ASSLIGTPYNEQF
d_gene: .; j_gene: TRBJ2-1; v_gene: TRBV9; CDR3aa: ASKGGSSYNEQF
d_gene: TRBD1; j_gene: TRBJ1-6; v_gene: TRBV28; CDR3aa: ASSFGDRNNSPLH
d_gene: .; j_gene: TRBJ1-6; v_gene: TRBV6-2/TRBV6-3; CDR3aa: ASSFPTGGSPLH
d_gene: TRBD1; j_gene: TRBJ2-2; v_gene: TRBV12-3/TRBV12-4; CDR3aa: ASSLQGATGELF
d_gene: .; j_gene: TRBJ2-3; v_gene: TRBV7-9; CDR3aa: ASSLGWLFSDGEDTQY
d_gene: .; j_gene: TRBJ1-1; v_gene: TRBV6-5; CDR3aa: ASSYSMGEAF
d_gene: .; j_gene: TRBJ1-3; v_gene: TRBV4-1; CDR3aa: ASSLPRQAGNTIY
d_gene: .; j_gene: TRBJ1-1; v_gene: TRBV4-3; CDR3aa: ASSQEGGRENTEAF
d_gene: .; j_gene: TRBJ1-1; v_gene: TRBV6-2/TRBV6-3; CDR3aa: ASGLIEAF
d_gene: .; j_gene: TRBJ2-7; v_gene: TRBV7-2; CDR3aa: ASSLGSGRQY
d_gene: .; j_gene: TRBJ1-2; v_gene: TRBV4-1; CDR3aa: ASSQVGTSYGYT
d_gene: .; j_gene: TRBJ1-3; v_gene: TRBV18; CDR3aa: ASSLTGTTGNTIY
d_gene: TRBD1; j_gene: TRBJ1-1; v_gene: TRBV5-1; CDR3aa: ASSWDRNMNTEAF
d_gene: TRBD2; j_gene: TRBJ2-1; v_gene: TRBV20-1; CDR3aa: SAFGGAGYNEQF
d_gene: .; j_gene: TRBJ1-2; v_gene: TRBV7-9; CDR3aa: ASSLGFRYGYT
d_gene: .; j_gene: TRBJ1-1; v_gene: TRBV7-8; CDR3aa: ASSQSPLNTEAF
d_gene: TRBD1; j_gene: TRBJ1-4; v_gene: TRBV6-5; CDR3aa: ASRRTGTPTTNEKLF
d_gene: TRBD2; j_gene: TRBJ2-3; v_gene: TRBV5-1; CDR3aa: ASSLSGPRDTQY
d_gene: .; j_gene: TRBJ2-1; v_gene: TRBV6-5; CDR3aa: ASSYRGHNEQF
d_gene: .; j_gene: TRBJ2-7; v_gene: TRBV13; CDR3aa: ASSSGRRTYEQY
d_gene: .; j_gene: TRBJ1-2; v_gene: TRBV9; CDR3aa: ASSVDLANYGYT
d_gene: TRBD1; j_gene: TRBJ1-2; v_gene: TRBV6-5; CDR3aa: ASSQSDRAGYT
d_gene: .; j_gene: TRBJ1-5; v_gene: TRBV4-3; CDR3aa: ASSLSFPGNNQPQH
d_gene: .; j_gene: TRBJ1-2; v_gene: TRBV6-2/TRBV6-3; CDR3aa: ASRRANYGYT
d_gene: .; j_gene: TRBJ1-2; v_gene: TRBV20-1; CDR3aa: SAPRQSQRNYGYT
d_gene: .; j_gene: TRBJ1-1; v_gene: TRBV20-1; CDR3aa: SAEGRGNTEAF
d_gene: .; j_gene: TRBJ1-6; v_gene: TRBV6-6; CDR3aa: ASSYWPGRSPLH
d_gene: .; j_gene: TRBJ1-4; v_gene: TRBV12-3/TRBV12-4; CDR3aa: ASSTTRVATNEKLF
d_gene: .; j_gene: TRBJ1-4; v_gene: TRBV4-3; CDR3aa: ASSQGQFNEKLF
d_gene: .; j_gene: TRBJ1-2; v_gene: TRBV27; CDR3aa: ASSLGANYGYT
d_gene: TRBD1; j_gene: TRBJ1-1; v_gene: TRBV20-1; CDR3aa: SARAGTGNRMNTEAF
d_gene: .; j_gene: TRBJ2-7; v_gene: TRBV20-1; CDR3aa: SAPTTYEQY
d_gene: TRBD1; j_gene: TRBJ1-3; v_gene: TRBV3-1; CDR3aa: ASSPGTGRDTIY
d_gene: .; j_gene: TRBJ2-1; v_gene: TRBV18; CDR3aa: ASSIPVGQEQF
d_gene: .; j_gene: TRBJ1-2; v_gene: TRBV6-5; CDR3aa: ASSYSGRINGYT
d_gene: .; j_gene: TRBJ1-6; v_gene: TRBV4-3; CDR3aa: ASSQELGAGNSPLH
d_gene: .; j_gene: TRBJ2-7; v_gene: TRBV4-2; CDR3aa: ASSPIGEGLYEQY
d_gene: TRBD1; j_gene: TRBJ2-7; v_gene: TRBV2; CDR3aa: ASSERDRAKQY
d_gene: TRBD2; j_gene: TRBJ2-5; v_gene: TRBV4-1; CDR3aa: ASSQDRLRGGLLETQY
d_gene: TRBD2; j_gene: TRBJ2-3; v_gene: TRBV7-2; CDR3aa: ASSLRPLAGGPDTQY
d_gene: TRBD2; j_gene: TRBJ2-7; v_gene: TRBV4-3; CDR3aa: ARQPRLAGYEQY
d_gene: .; j_gene: TRBJ2-5; v_gene: TRBV12-3/TRBV12-4; CDR3aa: ASSLYTGLHHKTQY
d_gene: .; j_gene: TRBJ2-3; v_gene: TRBV6-2/TRBV6-3; CDR3aa: ASSYLAQPDTQY
d_gene: TRBD1; j_gene: TRBJ2-5; v_gene: TRBV5-1; CDR3aa: ASSRGQGLQETQY
d_gene: .; j_gene: TRBJ2-3; v_gene: TRBV19; CDR3aa: ASSIGPRQGIRGTQY
d_gene: TRBD1; j_gene: TRBJ1-2; v_gene: TRBV6-6; CDR3aa: ASTGNRGQGYT
d_gene: .; j_gene: TRBJ2-7; v_gene: TRBV2; CDR3aa: ASMKGTDHYEQY
d_gene: TRBD1; j_gene: TRBJ1-6; v_gene: TRBV18; CDR3aa: ASSPPGHRGADSPLH
d_gene: TRBD1; j_gene: TRBJ2-7; v_gene: TRBV5-1; CDR3aa: ASSLGTGGDEQY
d_gene: TRBD1; j_gene: TRBJ1-1; v_gene: TRBV13; CDR3aa: ASSPRTGFDEAF
d_gene: TRBD1; j_gene: TRBJ1-6; v_gene: TRBV2; CDR3aa: ASSTGTGRSSPLH
d_gene: .; j_gene: TRBJ1-3; v_gene: TRBV4-2; CDR3aa: ASSQAYSGNTIY
d_gene: .; j_gene: TRBJ2-1; v_gene: TRBV12-3/TRBV12-4; CDR3aa: ASSYRDLGEGEQF
d_gene: .; j_gene: TRBJ1-5; v_gene: TRBV20-1; CDR3aa: SARESGRGKINSNQPQH
d_gene: .; j_gene: TRBJ2-7; v_gene: TRBV28; CDR3aa: ASSSGQNEKQY
d_gene: TRBD1; j_gene: TRBJ1-5; v_gene: TRBV6-5; CDR3aa: ASSAGQGAGQPQH
d_gene: .; j_gene: TRBJ2-2; v_gene: TRBV4-1; CDR3aa: ASSHLNSGGELF